The 25 T cell receptor beta chains below all came from one sample that was sequenced in a study of yellow fever vaccine responses in identical twins. Each CDR3 protein gets one entry after TCRdb re-called the RT-PCR reads with MiXCR. Of under 6,000 distinct CDR3 sequences in the sample, approximately 70% are singletons; the top ten hold roughly 1.7%. This specimen consisted of T cells from blood (PBMCs), unsorted or a sorted subset (not recorded which), obtained before or after yellow fever vaccination (not recorded which). These TCRs come from a young woman who received the yellow fever vaccine.

V and J are TRBV11-1 and TRBJ1-6; D is unresolved. The CDR3 is made up of 18 amino acids. The germline V gene encodes CDR1 SGHAT and CDR2 FQDESV (reference sequence). V gave up 2 bases and J gave up 7 bases, with 21 bases separating them. Here the CDR3 reads CASSLIPPGQAANSPLHF. In nucleotides, the CDR3 is TGTGCCAGCAGCTTAATCCCCCCAGGCCAAGCCGCGAATTCACCCCTCCACTTT.

V and J are TRBV10-3 and TRBJ2-2, with 9 nucleotides matching TRBD1. The CDR3 covers 14 residues. Unmatched junction bases numbered 5, after V lost 11 bases and J lost 1 base. Looked up from germline, CDR1 is ENHRY and CDR2 is SYGVKD. The CDR3 protein is CASRTGENTGELFF. CDR3 DNA sequence: TGTGCCTCGCGGACAGGGGAGAACACCGGGGAGCTGTTTTTT.

The CDR3, as DNA: TGCAGCGTTGGGGTTTCAAACTATGGCTACACCTTC. Translated: CSVGVSNYGYTF. The gene calls are TRBV29-1 and TRBJ1-2; D unclear. Germline CDR1 is SQVTM and CDR2 is ANQGSEA. The CDR3 runs 12 residues. Trimming removed 4 bases at V and 2 bases at J, with 8 bases between.

In this sample, this clonotype turned up once. The rearrangement links TRBV10-3 to TRBJ2-1, with 11 bases that match TRBD1. The CDR3 is made up of 16 amino acids. Germline CDR1 and CDR2: ENHRY and SYGVKD. The V and J ends lost 6 bases and 7 bases, in that order; junction bases with no gene match: 11. CDR3 nucleotides: TGTGCCATCAGGGAACACGGACAGGGGGCGGGGAATGAGCAGTTCTTC. Protein product: CAIREHGQGAGNEQFF.

In its sample, this clonotype was seen once. The J gene is TRBJ2-7, the V gene TRBV29-1; D gene unclear. The V gene lost 2 bases and the J gene lost 4 bases, with 6 bases spanning the gap. This CDR3 has 11 residues. CDR1 SQVTM and CDR2 ANQGSEA come from the germline V gene. The CDR3 nucleotides read TGCAGCGTTGAAAAAGGGTACGAGCAGTACTTC. Its protein product is CSVEKGYEQYF.

The CDR3 sequence: CASSSAVYNSPLHF. As DNA, the CDR3 is TGTGCCAGCAGCTCGGCCGTTTATAATTCACCCCTCCACTTT. V gene TRBV5-4 combines with J gene TRBJ1-6; D is uncertain. CDR3 length: 14 residues. Germline V gives CDR1 SGHNT, CDR2 YYREEE (reference sequence). Trimming cost V 3 bases and J 4 bases, with 8 bases left between them.

This clonotype was found once. This rearrangement joins TRBV7-6 to TRBJ2-7; possible D gene TRBD1, 5 bases. The CDR3 extends over 14 amino acids. Germline CDR1 and CDR2: SGHVS and FNYEAQ. Trimming took 5 bases from V and 4 from J, leaving 15 bases between them. CDR3 sequence: CASSASGRVYEQYF. The CDR3 DNA reads TGTGCCAGCAGCGCATCGGGCAGGGTTTACGAGCAGTACTTC.

This chain uses TRBV29-1 with TRBJ1-4; D remains ambiguous. Germline loops: CDR1 SQVTM, CDR2 ANQGSEA. The CDR3 length is 13 residues. V gave up 1 base and J gave up 4 bases, with 7 bases separating them. CDR3 DNA sequence: TGCAGCGTTGAAGCAGGAGTTAATGAAAAACTGTTTTTT. This translates into CSVEAGVNEKLFF.

The rearrangement joins TRBV6-5 to TRBJ2-7; the D gene is possibly TRBD1 (6 bases). The V and J ends lost 1 base and 0 bases respectively, with 10 bases between them. Germline V gene data show CDR1 as MNHEY and CDR2 as SVGAGI. The CDR3 consists of 15 residues. CDR3 nucleotides: TGTGCCAGCAGTTACTACAGGGAACCCTCCTACGAGCAGTACTTC. As protein: CASSYYREPSYEQYF.

The chain joins TRBV11-2 to TRBJ2-3, with TRBD2 matching over 11 bases. J gave up 3 bases and V 3 bases, and 2 bases lay outside the gene matches. This CDR3 contains 15 residues. Germline V gene sequence: CDR1 SGHAT, CDR2 FQNNGV. The CDR3 region is CASSFSGGATDTQYF. The CDR3 DNA is TGTGCCAGCAGCTTTAGCGGGGGGGCAACAGATACGCAGTATTTT.

The rearrangement joins TRBV6-1 to TRBJ2-1; weak D call: TRBD2 (5 bases). From germline, CDR1 is MNHNS and CDR2 SASEGT. V dropped 7 bases and J dropped 0 bases, with 13 bases sitting between them. This CDR3 is 15 amino acids long. CDR3 protein: CASNPSAVSYNEQFF. Here the CDR3 DNA reads TGTGCCAGCAACCCCTCAGCGGTCTCCTACAATGAGCAGTTCTTC.

In DNA, the CDR3 is TGTGCCAGCAGTGCGGCACTGGGCAATGAGCAGTTCTTC. It specifies CASSAALGNEQFF. The chain is built from TRBV2 and TRBJ2-1; no clear D gene. The V end was cut by 4 bases, the J end by 6 bases, with 10 bases between. This CDR3 spans 13 amino acids. In germline, CDR1 is SNHLY, CDR2 FYNNEI.

This clonotype was counted a few times. This chain links TRBV20-1 with TRBJ2-1, with D tentatively TRBD1 (6 bases). The CDR3 runs to 14 residues. V lost 0 bases, J lost 8 bases, and 14 bases lay in between. Germline loops: CDR1 DFQATT, CDR2 SNEGSKA (reference sequence). CDR3 protein: CSARDLQGSDEQFF. In DNA, the CDR3 is TGCAGTGCTAGAGACCTTCAGGGGTCGGATGAGCAGTTCTTC.

The chain uses TRBV7-3 and TRBJ2-3; 7 bases line up with TRBD2. This CDR3 is 15 amino acids long. From germline, CDR1 is SGHTA and CDR2 FQGTGA. Germline trimming cut 1 base from V and 3 bases from J; bases unmatched to any gene: 4. CDR3: CASSLSGGSTDTQYF. The CDR3 bases are TGTGCCAGCAGCTTAAGCGGGGGAAGTACAGATACGCAGTATTTT.

The J gene is TRBJ2-7, the V gene TRBV15; no definite D call. This CDR3 is built from 12 residues. V was pared by 3 bases and J by 3 bases, with 6 bases between. CDR1 LNHNV and CDR2 YYDKDF come from the germline V gene (reference sequence). CDR3 region: CATSRTVYEQYF. The CDR3 bases are TGTGCCACCAGCAGGACCGTCTACGAGCAGTACTTC.

A word on this clonotype: Relative to the germline gene, one junction end is altered; a read error may explain this. The chain uses TRBV7-7 and TRBJ2-5; TRBD2 aligns across 9 bases. The CDR3 loop spans 15 amino acids. The V gene's germline CDR1 is SSHAT and CDR2 FNYEAQ (reference sequence). CDR3 loop: CASSLGLAGQETQYF. CDR3 DNA sequence: TGTGCTAGCAGCTTAGGGCTAGCGGGACAAGAGACCCAGTACTTC.

The gene calls are TRBV12-3 or TRBV12-4 and TRBJ2-1; no clear D. The CDR3 has 13 residues. Trimming removed 4 bases at V and 2 bases at J, with 6 bases between. DNA of the CDR3: TGTGCCAGCAGTTGGAGCACCTACAATGAGCAGTTCTTC. It translates to CASSWSTYNEQFF.

The chain employs TRBV12-3 or TRBV12-4 and TRBJ1-6; D is unclear. Trimming shortened V by 4 bases and J by 8 bases, and 12 bases separated the two germline ends. CDR3 length: 14 residues. Here the CDR3 DNA reads TGTGCCAGCAGTTCCGCCGGGAAAGATTCACCCCTCCACTTT. This codes for CASSSAGKDSPLHF.

This clonotype appeared a few times. This chain uses TRBV20-1 with TRBJ1-6; 8 nucleotides align to TRBD1. CDR1 DFQATT and CDR2 SNEGSKA come from the germline V gene (reference sequence). The trim removed 5 bases at V and 7 bases at J, leaving 4 bases unmatched. This CDR3 spans 13 amino acids. In DNA, the CDR3 is TGCAGTGCTGCCCGGGACAGGAATTCACCCCTCCACTTT. Translated: CSAARDRNSPLHF.

The chain couples TRBV10-1 to TRBJ1-2; D might be TRBD1 (5 bases). Trimming left V 10 bases short and J 9 bases short, with 15 bases between. The CDR3 extends over 11 amino acids. In germline, CDR1 is WNHNN, CDR2 SYGVQD (reference sequence). The CDR3 DNA is TGCGCCACTCTCCATCGGGGCTGCTACACCTTC. Amino acid sequence: CATLHRGCYTF.

This clonotype was recorded once. This chain connects TRBV5-6 to TRBJ2-5, with D unresolved. The V end lost 2 bases, the J end lost 9 bases, and 14 bases lay between the germline ends. Germline-derived CDR1 and CDR2 are SGHDT and YYEEEE. The CDR3 is 13 residues long. The CDR3 nucleotides read TGTGCCAGCAGCTTTCGGACCAGTGGGTCCCAGTACTTC. Amino acid sequence: CASSFRTSGSQYF.

This clonotype was detected once. The rearrangement links TRBV5-5 to TRBJ2-1; D ambiguous. Trimming took off 4 bases at V and 4 bases at J, with 6 bases between the two ends. The germline gives CDR1 SGHKS, CDR2 YYEKEE (reference sequence). CDR3 length equals 12 residues. The DNA of the CDR3 is TGTGCCAGCAGCCATGCGTACAATGAGCAGTTCTTC. As protein: CASSHAYNEQFF.

This clonotype occurred a few times. The chain joins TRBV2 to TRBJ1-5, with D hard to call. The germline V gene encodes CDR1 SNHLY and CDR2 FYNNEI. The V and J ends lost 3 bases and 1 base respectively, with 13 bases between them. CDR3 length: 16 amino acids. The CDR3 is CASSETGKRSNQPQHF. In DNA form, the CDR3 reads TGTGCCAGCAGTGAGACGGGGAAACGGAGCAATCAGCCCCAGCATTTT.

The V gene is TRBV5-1, the J gene TRBJ2-1, with TRBD1 as a possible D gene (5 bases). The CDR3 runs to 14 residues. V lost 4 bases and J lost 1, with 9 bases in between. Germline values: CDR1 SGHRS, CDR2 YFSETQ. The CDR3 DNA is TGCGCCAGCAGCGTGGGGCAGTCCTACAATGAGCAGTTCTTC. This codes for CASSVGQSYNEQFF.

The chain is built from TRBV29-1 and TRBJ2-7; TRBD1 agrees at 11 bases. The germline V gene encodes CDR1 SQVTM and CDR2 ANQGSEA. J was trimmed by 3 bases and V by 0 bases; bases with no gene match: 1. The CDR3 has 14 amino acids. The CDR3 reads CSVEDGTGGYEQYF. DNA of the CDR3: TGCAGCGTTGAAGACGGGACAGGGGGCTACGAGCAGTACTTC.